These 29 T cell receptor beta chains were sequenced from one sample in a study of blood T cell repertoires in COVID-19. The method was immunoSEQ multiplex PCR; TCRdb's version includes in-frame clones alone and lacks a portion of them. The sample lists around 180,000 clones, about 87% occurring once. Sequenced: peripheral blood. The receptors here all came from a man aged 35 to 55 with active or convalescent COVID-19.

The CDR3 DNA follows: TGTGCCACCAGTGTTCAGGGGACAAATGAAAAACTGTTTTTT. It specifies CATSVQGTNEKLFF. The V and J genes are TRBV24-1 and TRBJ1-4, with a tentative D call TRBD1 (6 bases). The CDR3 consists of 14 residues. CDR1 KGHDR and CDR2 SFDVKD come from the germline V gene. The V and J ends lost 5 bases and 5 bases respectively, with 11 bases between them.

This clone appeared once. The genes are TRBV29-1 and TRBJ1-1; no clear D. This CDR3 has 14 amino acids. Germline V gene lookup returns CDR1 SQVTM and CDR2 ANQGSEA. The germline V and J ends were trimmed by 1 base and 2 bases, with 11 bases remaining between them. CDR3 DNA: TGCAGCGTTGAAGTCCCGGCGGTAAACACTGAAGCTTTCTTT. Amino acid sequence: CSVEVPAVNTEAFF.

V usage is TRBV2 and J usage is TRBJ1-1; TRBD1 agrees at 9 bases. CDR1 SNHLY and CDR2 FYNNEI come from the germline V gene. This CDR3 is 18 amino acids long. Germline trimming cut 0 bases from V and 5 bases from J; bases unmatched to any gene: 13. CDR3 sequence: CASSEASWTGELRTEAFF. The CDR3 coding sequence is TGTGCCAGCAGTGAAGCGAGCTGGACAGGGGAACTTAGGACTGAAGCTTTCTTT.

In this sample, this clone turned up a few times. CDR3 DNA sequence: TGTGCCAGCAGCCAAGGGACAGACTATGGCTACACCTTC. Protein product: CASSQGTDYGYTF. This rearrangement joins TRBV14 to TRBJ1-2; D might be TRBD1 (6 bases). Germline-derived CDR1 and CDR2 are SGHDN and FVKESK. V lost 1 base and J lost 3, with 6 bases in between. The CDR3 extends over 13 amino acids.

The chain recombines TRBV11-2 with TRBJ2-2; 7 nucleotides match TRBD2. Per germline, CDR1 SGHAT and CDR2 FQNNGV. The CDR3 covers 16 residues. The J segment lost 0 bases and the V segment lost 1 base, leaving 2 bases of the junction unmatched. CDR3 in DNA: TGTGCCAGCAGCTTAGGCGGGGGTACGAACACCGGGGAGCTGTTTTTT. It specifies CASSLGGGTNTGELFF.

CDR3: CASSFRGRGLTNEKLFF. In DNA, the CDR3 is TGTGCCAGCAGTTTTCGGGGCAGGGGGCTTACTAATGAAAAACTGTTTTTT. The chain has TRBV27 and TRBJ1-4; TRBD1 matches at 8 bases. The germline V gene encodes CDR1 MNHEY and CDR2 SMNVEV (reference sequence). The J segment lost 2 bases and the V segment lost 3 bases, leaving 8 bases of the junction unmatched. This CDR3 has 17 amino acids.

The chain uses TRBV6-4 and TRBJ2-1, with a tentative D call TRBD2 (6 bases). This CDR3 is 13 amino acids long. Germline V gives CDR1 MRHNA, CDR2 SNTAGT. With 2 bases removed from V and 9 bases from J, the gap between germline ends came to 11 bases. For the CDR3, the DNA is TGTGCCAGCAGTGACGCCGGGGGTAGTGAGCAGTTCTTC. Translating gives CASSDAGGSEQFF.

This clone has a handful of counts. The rearrangement links TRBV19 to TRBJ1-2, with D possibly matching TRBD1 (6 bases). This CDR3 is 16 amino acids long. Germline loops: CDR1 LNHDA, CDR2 SQIVND (reference sequence). Trimming left V 5 bases short and J 7 bases short, with 23 bases between. The CDR3 bases are TGTGCCAGTAGTGTCTATTATACCAGGGGAGTAAGTGGCTACACCTTC. Its protein is CASSVYYTRGVSGYTF.

Only one count was recorded for this clone. This sequence joins TRBV29-1 and TRBJ1-5; TRBD1 aligns across 8 bases. CDR1 and CDR2 (germline): SQVTM, ANQGSEA. V lost 5 bases to trimming and J lost 4 bases; unmatched junction nucleotides: 7. The CDR3 length is 14 residues. The CDR3, as DNA: TGCAGCGTTTCCGGGACAGGAGATAATCAGCCCCAGCATTTT. Amino acid sequence: CSVSGTGDNQPQHF.

The CDR3 loop reads CASSATGGTEAFF. The CDR3 DNA sequence: TGTGCCAGCAGCGCGACAGGAGGCACTGAAGCTTTCTTT. V usage is TRBV14 and J usage is TRBJ1-1, with D tentatively TRBD1 (6 bases). Trimming shortened V by 5 bases and J by 4 bases, and 11 bases separated the two germline ends. The germline V gene encodes CDR1 SGHDN and CDR2 FVKESK. CDR3 length: 13 residues.

The rearrangement joins TRBV7-2 to TRBJ2-3; 7 bases map to TRBD2. V lost 3 bases to trimming and J lost 6 bases; unmatched junction nucleotides: 12. The CDR3 consists of 16 residues. CDR1 SGHTA and CDR2 FQGNSA come from the germline V gene. The CDR3: CASSFSPGGAEDTQYF. CDR3 bases: TGTGCCAGCAGCTTTAGCCCGGGGGGAGCGGAGGATACGCAGTATTTT. Drawing the rest from reference TRBV7-2 and TRBJ2-3, the complete variable domain is GAGVSQSPSNKVTEKGKDVELRCDPISGHTALYWYRQSLGQGLEFLIYFQGNSAPDKSGLPSDRFSAERTGGSVSTLTIQRTQQEDSAVYLCASSFSPGGAEDTQYFGPGTRLTVL.

The chain has TRBV4-3 and TRBJ1-1; no definite D call. The CDR3 consists of 17 residues. Per the germline V gene, CDR1 is LGHNA and CDR2 is YSLEER. V was clipped by 1 base and J by 0 bases, with 15 bases between them. This CDR3 reads CASSQVTDSLLNTEAFF. Here the CDR3 DNA reads TGCGCCAGCAGCCAAGTGACGGACTCCCTCTTGAACACTGAAGCTTTCTTT.

This clone was picked up one time. Distinct nucleotide sequences in the sample also encode this CDR3. The chain has TRBV5-1 and TRBJ2-5; a weak D match, TRBD1 (6 bases). The V gene lost 4 bases and the J gene lost 1 base, with 11 bases spanning the gap. CDR1 and CDR2 (germline): SGHRS, YFSETQ. The CDR3 contains 14 residues. The CDR3 protein is CASSPGQPQETQYF. The CDR3 bases are TGCGCCAGCAGCCCAGGACAGCCCCAAGAGACCCAGTACTTC.

The rearrangement links TRBV11-2 to TRBJ1-1; 8 nucleotides agree with TRBD1. Germline CDR1 reads SGHAT; CDR2 reads FQNNGV. The V gene end was trimmed by 5 bases and the J gene end by 0 bases; junction bases not matched to a gene: 8. The CDR3 spans 16 residues. The CDR3 region has the DNA TGTGCCAGCAGCGACCGACAGGGGTTGTTGAACACTGAAGCTTTCTTT. It yields the protein CASSDRQGLLNTEAFF.

J is TRBJ1-5 and V is TRBV6-1; D might be TRBD1 (5 bases). The V end was cut by 3 bases, the J end by 6 bases, with 9 bases between. The CDR3 is 13 amino acids. Germline lookup yields CDR1 MNHNS and CDR2 SASEGT. Here the CDR3 DNA reads TGTGCCAGCAGTGAGGCAGGGATTCAGCCCCAGCATTTT. This gives the protein CASSEAGIQPQHF.

The V gene is TRBV7-8, the J gene TRBJ2-1, with 7 bases aligning to TRBD1. The length of the CDR3 is 16 residues. The V gene's germline CDR1 is SGHVS and CDR2 FQNEAQ. V trimming: 4 bases; J trimming: 1 base; junction bases outside the gene matches: 7. DNA of the CDR3: TGTGCCAGCAGCTCGCACAGGGGTCTTTCCTACAATGAGCAGTTCTTC. Protein sequence: CASSSHRGLSYNEQFF.

V is TRBV12-3 or TRBV12-4 and J is TRBJ2-4; D gene uncertain. This CDR3 has 13 amino acids. V shed 7 bases and J shed 7 bases, with 14 bases lying between them. CDR3 protein: CASNRPPENIQYF. The CDR3 DNA is TGTGCCAGCAACCGGCCACCGGAGAACATTCAGTACTTC.

The genes are TRBV9 and TRBJ1-1; 7 bases match TRBD1. With 4 bases clipped from V and 4 bases from J, the junction kept 22 bases outside the gene matches. The CDR3 consists of 19 residues. Germline V gene sequence: CDR1 SGDLS, CDR2 YYNGEE. CDR3 sequence: CASSLLPLGTGALFTEAFF. CDR3 DNA sequence: TGTGCCAGCAGCCTGCTACCCCTCGGAACAGGGGCCCTATTCACTGAAGCTTTCTTT.

This clone showed up just once. The chain links TRBV6-5 to TRBJ1-2, with TRBD1 identical over 7 bases. Germline loops: CDR1 MNHEY, CDR2 SVGAGI. Trimming cost V 6 bases and J 4 bases; bases outside gene matches: 8. The CDR3 totals 14 residues. CDR3 region: CASSMKGATYGYTF. As DNA, the CDR3 is TGTGCCAGCAGCATGAAGGGGGCCACCTATGGCTACACCTTC.

The gene calls are TRBV30 and TRBJ1-2; no definite D call. Per germline, CDR1 GTSNPN and CDR2 SVGIG (reference sequence). Trimming took off 2 bases at V and 8 bases at J, with 15 bases between the two ends. The CDR3 is 13 amino acids. For the CDR3, the DNA is TGTGCCTGGAGTCCGTCGGGGATCGGGGGCTACACCTTC. Its translation is CAWSPSGIGGYTF.

The chain combines TRBV7-9 with TRBJ1-5; possibly TRBD1 for D (5 bases). V was shortened by 6 bases and J by 1 base, with 13 bases between the two germline ends. Germline CDR1 SEHNR, CDR2 FQNEAQ (reference sequence). The CDR3 loop spans 15 amino acids. CDR3 in DNA: TGTGCCAGCAGGGGTAGGGGTTTGAGCAATCAGCCCCAGCATTTT. Translating it yields CASRGRGLSNQPQHF.

The genes are TRBV7-8 and TRBJ2-7; TRBD2 aligns across 10 bases. Trimming took 2 bases from V and 2 from J; bases not matched to a gene: 3. This CDR3 is 15 amino acids long. Germline CDR1 SGHVS, CDR2 FQNEAQ. CDR3 region: CASSLTSGDPYEQYF. The CDR3 DNA reads TGTGCCAGCAGCTTAACTAGCGGGGACCCCTACGAGCAGTACTTC.

The chain has TRBV2 and TRBJ1-2; a possible D gene is TRBD1 (6 bases). The V gene lost 3 bases and the J gene lost 7 bases, with 12 bases spanning the gap. Germline values: CDR1 SNHLY, CDR2 FYNNEI. The CDR3 has 13 residues. The CDR3 spells CASSEQGQSGYTF. The CDR3 coding sequence is TGTGCCAGCAGTGAGCAGGGGCAGAGTGGCTACACCTTC.

The V gene is TRBV6-5, the J gene TRBJ1-2; perhaps TRBD1 as D (5 bases). This CDR3 has 13 residues. Per the germline V gene, CDR1 is MNHEY and CDR2 is SVGAGI. With 6 bases removed from V and 3 bases from J, the gap between germline ends came to 11 bases. The CDR3 here is CASSPGGYYGYTF. The CDR3, as DNA: TGTGCCAGCAGCCCCGGGGGGTACTATGGCTACACCTTC.

The chain has TRBV29-1 and TRBJ2-5; possible D gene TRBD1, 5 bases. Trimming removed 6 bases at V and 2 bases at J, with 13 bases between. The CDR3 contains 13 residues. Germline lookup yields CDR1 SQVTM and CDR2 ANQGSEA. This chain's CDR3 is CSVGRQSQETQYF. CDR3 DNA sequence: TGCAGCGTAGGTCGACAGTCACAAGAGACCCAGTACTTC. Full variable domain (outside the CDR3, taken from reference TRBV29-1 and TRBJ2-5): SAVISQKPSRDICQRGTSLTIQCQVDSQVTMMFWYRQQPGQSLTLIATANQGSEATYESGFVIDKFPISRPNLTFSTLTVSNMSPEDSSIYLCSVGRQSQETQYFGPGTRLLVL.

This clone came up a few times. The CDR3 nucleotides are TGTGCCAGCAGCTTAACGACAGGATACAATGAGCAGTTCTTC. It codes for CASSLTTGYNEQFF. J is TRBJ2-1 and V is TRBV7-2; possible D gene TRBD1, 6 bases. V lost 2 bases and J lost 4, with 9 bases in between. The CDR3 runs to 14 residues. Germline CDR1 is SGHTA and CDR2 is FQGNSA.

The chain links TRBV3-1 (or the pseudogene TRBV3-2) to TRBJ2-4; 10 bases map to TRBD1. Unmatched junction bases numbered 2, after V lost 0 bases and J lost 6 bases. CDR1 and CDR2 (germline): LGHDT, YNNKEL (reference sequence). This CDR3 is built from 15 residues. The CDR3 DNA follows: TGTGCCAGCAGCCAAGAGGGACAGGGGAGAAACATTCAGTACTTC. Residues: CASSQEGQGRNIQYF.

J is TRBJ1-4 and V is TRBV30, with 9 bases fitting TRBD1. Germline V gene data show CDR1 as GTSNPN and CDR2 as SVGIG (reference sequence). Unmatched junction bases numbered 7, after V lost 3 bases and J lost 8 bases. This CDR3 has 14 amino acids. CDR3 nucleotide sequence: TGTGCCTGGAGAGGACAGGGGACGGTGGAAAAACTGTTTTTT. Translating it yields CAWRGQGTVEKLFF. Full variable domain (missing parts from reference TRBV30 and TRBJ1-4): SQTIHQWPATLVQPVGSPLSLECTVEGTSNPNLYWYRQAAGRGLQLLFYSVGIGQISSEVPQNLSASRPQDRQFILSSKKLLLSDSGFYLCAWRGQGTVEKLFFGSGTQLSVL.

The rearrangement uses TRBV6-4 and TRBJ1-4; TRBD1 aligns across 7 bases. This CDR3 region has 15 residues. Trimming at V came to 7 bases and at J to 5 bases, leaving 10 bases not matched to a gene. The germline gives CDR1 MRHNA, CDR2 SNTAGT. The CDR3 DNA is TGTGCCAGCAAGAAGGGGGCAGGAAGAAATGAAAAACTGTTTTTT. This codes for CASKKGAGRNEKLFF.